This entry lists 23 T cell receptor beta chains sequenced from one sample in a study of low-dose radiotherapy and immunotherapy resistance in tumors. This sample's time point: after trial treatment. Treatment noted: LDRT plus nivolumab, ipilimumab, low-dose cyclophosphamide and aspirin (RACIN trial). Alpha and beta chains were covered, as first-strand cDNA relied on TRAV- and TRBV-specific primers. The authors ran 20 PCR cycles to amplify TCRs with a constant-region primer and V-primer adapter. TCRdb passed the reads through MiXCR, listing each CDR3 protein once. Among about 58,000 distinct CDR3 sequences, 20% to 25% were seen once, and the ten largest hold roughly 6.7%. Specimen: PBMCs, collected after low-dose radiotherapy plus immunotherapy. These TCRs come from a male donor with prostate cancer.

The V and J genes are TRBV3-1 and TRBJ2-1; the D is unclear. The CDR3 has 12 amino acids. Trimming stripped 6 bases from V and 8 bases from J, with 11 bases between. Per germline, CDR1 LGHDT and CDR2 YNNKEL (reference sequence). This CDR3 is CASRSAVDEQFF. The CDR3 DNA reads TGTGCCAGCAGATCCGCAGTCGATGAGCAGTTCTTC.

This clonotype was detected ten times or more. V usage is TRBV3-1 and J usage is TRBJ2-3; D is possibly TRBD2 (6 bases). Between the trimmed V and J ends, which lost 3 bases and 7 bases, there was a span of 26 bases. CDR3 size: 18 residues. Germline values: CDR1 LGHDT, CDR2 YNNKEL (reference sequence). CDR3 residues: CASSQTRWGEAGGYTQYF. The CDR3 nucleotides are TGTGCCAGCAGCCAGACCCGATGGGGGGAGGCCGGTGGTTATACGCAGTATTTT.

The rearrangement uses TRBV29-1 and TRBJ2-7, with TRBD2 matching 10 bases. V dropped 8 bases and J dropped 5; count of bases not matched to a gene: 12. CDR3 length: 14 residues. Germline V gene data show CDR1 as SQVTM and CDR2 as ANQGSEA. The CDR3 sequence: CSTKAGGPDHEQYF. Written as DNA, the CDR3 is TGCAGCACCAAAGCGGGAGGGCCTGACCACGAGCAGTACTTC.

This clonotype was seen repeatedly, ten times or more. V gene TRBV30 combines with J gene TRBJ1-1; 7 bases line up with TRBD1. V was pared by 1 base and J by 4 bases, with 9 bases of the junction left unmatched. Germline CDR1 reads GTSNPN; CDR2 reads SVGIG (reference sequence). This CDR3 is 15 amino acids long. The CDR3 DNA is TGTGCCTGGAGTGGATCACAGGGGTCGGGCACTGAAGCTTTCTTT. Encoded protein: CAWSGSQGSGTEAFF.

This clonotype was found many times. The chain recombines TRBV11-2 with TRBJ2-7; 8 positions agree with TRBD2. Germline V gene lookup returns CDR1 SGHAT and CDR2 FQNNGV. The CDR3 is 14 residues long. J gave up 4 bases and V 2 bases, and 4 bases lay outside the gene matches. The CDR3 bases are TGTGCCAGCAGCTTACTCAGCGGGAGTTACGAGCAGTACTTC. Amino acids: CASSLLSGSYEQYF.

This clonotype was recorded a few times. The chain carries TRBV7-9 and TRBJ2-1, with D maybe TRBD1 (6 bases). This CDR3 is 15 amino acids long. Germline V gene data show CDR1 as SEHNR and CDR2 as FQNEAQ (reference sequence). Trimming removed 0 bases from V and 0 bases from J, with 6 bases in between. CDR3 sequence (DNA): TGTGCCAGCAGCTTAGCGGGACACTCCTACAATGAGCAGTTCTTC. Amino acid sequence: CASSLAGHSYNEQFF. Full variable domain (outside the CDR3, taken from reference TRBV7-9 and TRBJ2-1): DTGVSQNPRHKITKRGQNVTFRCDPISEHNRLYWYRQTLGQGPEFLTYFQNEAQLEKSRLLSDRFSAERPKGSFSTLEIQRTEQGDSAMYLCASSLAGHSYNEQFFGPGTRLTVL.

The genes are TRBV5-1 and TRBJ2-7; D ambiguous. The CDR3 sequence is 14 residues long. Trimming pared 0 bases from V and 5 bases from J, leaving 12 bases between. CDR1 is SGHRS, CDR2 YFSETQ, per germline. In nucleotides, the CDR3 is TGCGCCAGCAGCTTGGAGAGGATTCTCGACGAGCAGTACTTC. Translated: CASSLERILDEQYF.

This clonotype was seen at least ten times. The chain recombines TRBV15 with TRBJ2-1; D is perhaps TRBD2 (6 bases). The V gene lost 0 bases and the J gene lost 1 base, with 13 bases spanning the gap. The CDR3 has 17 residues. CDR1 is LNHNV and CDR2 is YYDKDF in the germline V gene (reference sequence). CDR3 DNA: TGTGCCACCAGCAGAGATCGGGGAGGCACATCCTACAATGAGCAGTTCTTC. Its translation: CATSRDRGGTSYNEQFF.

This clonotype turned up a few times. The chain links TRBV20-1 to TRBJ2-7; D may be TRBD2 (5 bases). Germline V gene sequence: CDR1 DFQATT, CDR2 SNEGSKA (reference sequence). V was trimmed by 5 bases and J by 4 bases, leaving 9 bases between them. This CDR3 has 11 amino acids. Written as DNA, the CDR3 is TGCAGTGCTCGGGATTCTTACGAGCAGTACTTC. Its translation is CSARDSYEQYF.

This clonotype showed up many times. The V and J genes are TRBV19 and TRBJ2-5, with D possibly TRBD1 on 5 matching bases. Deletions cut 6 bases from V and 5 bases from J, with 16 bases between. From germline, CDR1 is LNHDA and CDR2 SQIVND (reference sequence). The CDR3 has 14 residues. CDR3 loop: CASRGSGSGETQYF. CDR3 nucleotide sequence: TGTGCCAGTAGAGGGTCAGGGTCCGGGGAGACCCAGTACTTC.

V is TRBV29-1 and J is TRBJ2-3; 12 nucleotides agree with TRBD2. The V gene's germline CDR1 is SQVTM and CDR2 ANQGSEA. Trimming took 4 bases from V and 0 from J; bases not matched to a gene: 2. The CDR3 covers 15 residues. For the CDR3, the DNA is TGCAGCGTTGGGACTAGCGGGGCTAGCACAGATACGCAGTATTTT. Its translation: CSVGTSGASTDTQYF.

This clonotype has at least ten counts. The V call is TRBV7-9, the J call TRBJ1-1, with 7 bases fitting TRBD1. With 3 bases clipped from V and 4 bases from J, the junction kept 2 bases outside the gene matches. This CDR3 spans 13 amino acids. The germline V gene has CDR1 SEHNR and CDR2 FQNEAQ (reference sequence). CDR3 amino acids: CASSLQGGTEAFF. CDR3 nucleotides: TGTGCCAGCAGCTTGCAGGGGGGCACTGAAGCTTTCTTT.

This clonotype was seen a handful of times. V is TRBV7-9 and J is TRBJ2-3, with D possibly being TRBD1 (6 bases). Germline V gives CDR1 SEHNR, CDR2 FQNEAQ (reference sequence). This CDR3 contains 13 residues. The V and J ends lost 5 bases and 4 bases respectively, with 10 bases between them. This chain's CDR3 is CASSHDRPDTQYF. Here the CDR3 DNA reads TGTGCCAGCAGCCACGACAGGCCAGATACGCAGTATTTT.

Many counts were recorded for this clonotype. The rearrangement joins TRBV6-2 or TRBV6-3 to TRBJ1-1; possible D gene TRBD1, 5 bases. V lost 5 bases and J lost 4, with 8 bases in between. CDR1 is MNHEY and CDR2 is SVGEGT in the germline V gene. The CDR3 totals 12 residues. The CDR3 bases are TGTGCCAGCAGTGAAGGGGCCACTGAAGCTTTCTTT. Translated: CASSEGATEAFF.

This clonotype has a count of ten or more. The gene calls are TRBV29-1 and TRBJ2-2; tentatively, D is TRBD1 or TRBD2 (6 bases each). From germline, CDR1 is SQVTM and CDR2 ANQGSEA. CDR3 length equals 14 residues. Trimming shortened V by 2 bases and J by 5 bases, and 12 bases separated the two germline ends. CDR3 amino acids: CSVEPGARTGELFF. The CDR3 DNA reads TGCAGCGTTGAACCGGGGGCTCGTACCGGGGAGCTGTTTTTT.

This clonotype came up many times. The chain uses TRBV5-1 and TRBJ1-4; D might be TRBD1 (5 bases). Looked up from germline, CDR1 is SGHRS and CDR2 is YFSETQ. The V and J ends lost 1 base and 3 bases respectively, with 13 bases between them. The CDR3 is 16 amino acids. The CDR3 DNA reads TGCGCCAGCAGCTTGCACGACAGAGTCTCTAATGAAAAACTGTTTTTT. As protein: CASSLHDRVSNEKLFF.

V and J are TRBV28 and TRBJ2-6, with unresolved D. Trimming removed 3 bases from V and 0 bases from J, with 9 bases in between. Per the germline V gene, CDR1 is MDHEN and CDR2 is SYDVKM. The CDR3 has 16 amino acids. CDR3 in amino acids: CASSFPSGSGANVLTF. In DNA, the CDR3 is TGTGCCAGCAGTTTTCCCTCCGGCTCTGGGGCCAACGTCCTGACTTTC.

This clonotype has at least ten counts. The genes are TRBV28 and TRBJ1-3; weak D call: TRBD1 (6 bases). The germline V gene has CDR1 MDHEN and CDR2 SYDVKM. CDR3 size: 17 residues. V lost 5 bases and J 0 bases, leaving 17 bases between the germline ends. This chain's CDR3 is CASSQTGSRGSGNTIYF. The CDR3 DNA follows: TGTGCCAGCAGTCAAACAGGGTCTCGGGGCTCTGGAAACACCATATATTTT.

As DNA, the CDR3 is TGTGCCAGTAAGGACAGGGACAATCAGCCCCAGCATTTT. This translates into CASKDRDNQPQHF. V gene TRBV6-6 combines with J gene TRBJ1-5; 8 bases agree with TRBD1. This CDR3 is 13 amino acids long. J gave up 3 bases and V 9 bases, and 4 bases lay outside the gene matches. CDR1 is MNHNY and CDR2 is SVGAGI in the germline V gene (reference sequence).

The CDR3 nucleotides are TGTGCCAGCAGCGTGGGACAGGGGGCTTACGGCTACACCTTC. As protein: CASSVGQGAYGYTF. The chain uses TRBV9 and TRBJ1-2, with 12 bases aligning to TRBD1. CDR1 SGDLS and CDR2 YYNGEE come from the germline V gene. The CDR3 spans 14 residues. Trimming removed 2 bases from V and 8 bases from J; junction bases left unmatched: 4.

This clonotype was seen at least ten times. V gene TRBV4-2 combines with J gene TRBJ2-7; no clear D. Per the germline V gene, CDR1 is LGHNA and CDR2 is YNFKEQ. Trimming took 1 base from V and 3 from J, leaving 13 bases between them. This CDR3 spans 15 amino acids. The CDR3 DNA follows: TGTGCCAGCAGCCAAGGAGACGCTTCTGACTACGAGCAGTACTTC. Protein: CASSQGDASDYEQYF.

This clonotype came up once. A single base is all that separates this from a far larger clone, so a read error is likely. The rearrangement links TRBV9 to TRBJ2-5, with 10 positions matching TRBD2. CDR1 is SGDLS, CDR2 YYNGEE, per germline. The CDR3 length is 16 residues. The junction had 13 bases not matched to a gene; V was cut back by 0 bases and J by 11 bases. The CDR3: CASSVAQREGQDEQYF. CDR3 DNA: TGTGCCAGCAGCGTAGCTCAGCGGGAGGGACAGGATGAGCAGTACTTC.

This clonotype came up many times. This chain joins TRBV15 and TRBJ2-1, with D uncertain. Germline-derived CDR1 and CDR2 are LNHNV and YYDKDF (reference sequence). This CDR3 is 13 amino acids long. V lost 1 base and J 6 bases, leaving 7 bases between the germline ends. In DNA form, the CDR3 reads TGTGCCACCAGCAGAGTTGGGGTCAATGAGCAGTTCTTC. Encoded protein: CATSRVGVNEQFF. Complete variable domain (other parts from reference TRBV15 and TRBJ2-1): DAMVIQNPRYQVTQFGKPVTLSCSQTLNHNVMYWYQQKSSQAPKLLFHYYDKDFNNEADTPDNFQSRRPNTSFCFLDIRSPGLGDTAMYLCATSRVGVNEQFFGPGTRLTVL.